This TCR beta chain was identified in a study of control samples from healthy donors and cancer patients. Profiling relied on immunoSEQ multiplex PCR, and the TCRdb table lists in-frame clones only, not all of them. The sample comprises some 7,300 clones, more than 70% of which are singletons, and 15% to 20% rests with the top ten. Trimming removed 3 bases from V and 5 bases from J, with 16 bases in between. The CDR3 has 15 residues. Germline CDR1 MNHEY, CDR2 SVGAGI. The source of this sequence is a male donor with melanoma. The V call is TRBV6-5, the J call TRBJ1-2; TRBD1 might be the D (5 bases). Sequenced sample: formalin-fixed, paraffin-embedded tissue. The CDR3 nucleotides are TGTGCCAGCAGTTATTTCGTAAGGGGCGGGTATGGCTACACCTTC. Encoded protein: CASSYFVRGGYGYTF.